Included here is one TCR beta chain sequence, with context. Its target is unknown. Some 30,000 T cell genomes, or about 0.2 ug DNA, went into the sorted-subset replicate PCRs. TCRdb's copy holds only in-frame clones and misses some; the assay was immunoSEQ multiplex PCR. The sample lists some 900,000 clones; over 75% were seen once. Germline CDR1 is MNHEY and CDR2 is SVGAGI. CDR3 length: 14 residues. Trimming shortened V by 3 bases and J by 4 bases, and 12 bases separated the two germline ends. This sample is drawn from a study of shared clonotypes between healthy human individuals. Study-level results: It was the non-shared clonotypes that had lower generation probabilities than clonotypes shared by all four donors. Only blood was sampled, and tissue TCR repertoires likely differ from blood ones. Although depth was large, rarefaction showed that sequencing of the sorted subsets was incomplete.

The sequencing sample was made of memory CD4+ T cells sorted from blood. Stated subset: CD45RA-negative fraction. The source is a man in his late teens or twenties in good health. The chain recombines TRBV6-5 with TRBJ1-2; D unresolved. The CDR3 sequence: CASSYGTGIYGYTF. Here the CDR3 DNA reads TGTGCCAGCAGTTATGGTACCGGGATCTATGGCTACACCTTC.